This is a list of T cell receptor beta chains from one sample in a study of graft-versus-host responses after intestinal transplantation. TCRdb's table, derived via immunoSEQ multiplex PCR, lists solely in-frame clones and lacks some. The repertoire holds approximately 85,000 clones, 85% to 95% seen once, with 6.5% to 8.5% in the top ten. Their recognized antigens are unknown. The sequences come from unstimulated CD8+ T cells sorted from spleen or lymph node cells, collected before transplant. The source is a human donor who was the organ donor for an intestinal transplant. CDR3s include the opening cysteine and the closing phenylalanine or tryptophan. A D gene is named only where the DNA matches it firmly. Only some rows state a clone size, as once, few, many or a class for expanded clones.

abundance	d_gene	v_gene	j_gene	CDR3nt	CDR3aa
once	-	TRBV7-9	TRBJ1-1	TGTGCCAGCAGCCGTCGTAAGGCGGGAATGAACACTGAAGCTTTCTTT	CASSRRKAGMNTEAFF
-	-	TRBV11-2	TRBJ1-2	TGTGCCAGCAGCTTAGTAGGGTTCGGGGAAGCTAACTATGGCTACACCTTC	CASSLVGFGEANYGYTF
-	-	TRBV9	TRBJ2-7	TGTGCCAGCAGCGGGACAGCCAGCTCCTACGAGCAGTACTTC	CASSGTASSYEQYF
-	-	TRBV27	TRBJ1-5	TGTGCCAGCAGCTCGGGGGGCGTGTGGCCCCAGCATTTT	CASSSGGVWPQHF
-	TRBD2	TRBV5-1	TRBJ2-1	TGCGCCAGCAGCCTAACCGGGACTAGCCGTGACAATGAGCAGTTCTTC	CASSLTGTSRDNEQFF
-	-	TRBV10-3	TRBJ2-6	TGTGCCATCAGGGGGCAGGGTTCCTCTGGGGCCAACGTCCTGACTTTC	CAIRGQGSSGANVLTF
-	-	TRBV4-1	TRBJ2-2	TGCGCCAGCAGCCAGCTCACAGGCACCGGGGAGCTGTTTTTT	CASSQLTGTGELFF
-	-	TRBV2	TRBJ1-2	TGTGCCAGCAGTGCCGATGGCTACACCTTC	CASSADGYTF
-	-	TRBV6-6	TRBJ1-1	TGTGCCAGCAGTTACTCGTGGGGGGGCACTGAAGCTTTCTTT	CASSYSWGGTEAFF
-	TRBD1	TRBV19	TRBJ2-1	TGTGCCAGTAGTTACAGGGGGCCCTACAATGAGCAGTTCTTC	CASSYRGPYNEQFF
-	-	TRBV4-2	TRBJ2-7	TGTGCCAGCAGCCAAGGGGACGGCCCCTACGAGCAGTACTTC	CASSQGDGPYEQYF
-	TRBD2	TRBV9	TRBJ2-3	TGTGCCAGCAGCTCTCTTAGCGGGGGGAGCACAGATACGCAGTATTTT	CASSSLSGGSTDTQYF
-	-	TRBV7-9	TRBJ1-5	TGTGCCAGCAGCCCCGGGACAATGGAACAGCCCCAGCATTTT	CASSPGTMEQPQHF
-	TRBD1	TRBV7-3	TRBJ1-2	TGTGCCAGCAGCTTATACCCCTCCCCGGGACAGCTCTATGGCTACACCTTC	CASSLYPSPGQLYGYTF
-	-	TRBV2	TRBJ2-7	TGTGCCAGCAGTGAAGGGCTTGGTTACGAGCAGTACTTC	CASSEGLGYEQYF
-	TRBD2	TRBV6-5	TRBJ2-1	TGTGCCAGCAGAATCGGGACTACAAGTAAAAATGAGCAGTTCTTC	CASRIGTTSKNEQFF
-	-	TRBV7-9	TRBJ1-1	TGTGCCAGCAGCTCCCCGACCTCGGGAATCACTGAAGCTTTCTTT	CASSSPTSGITEAFF
-	TRBD1	TRBV6-5	TRBJ2-7	TGTGCCAGCAGTTCCTTCCGGGACAGCGCCTACGAGCAGTACTTC	CASSSFRDSAYEQYF
-	TRBD1	TRBV5-4	TRBJ1-6	TGTGCCAGCAGCTGGGGACAGGGGAATTCACCCCTCCACTTT	CASSWGQGNSPLHF
few	-	TRBV14	TRBJ1-1	TGTGCCAGCAGCCAAGAACCCCGCTTTATGGAGAACACTGAAGCTTTCTTT	CASSQEPRFMENTEAFF
-	-	TRBV4-1	TRBJ2-7	TGCGCCAGCAGCCAAGAGGGCGGAAGCTCCTACGAGCAGTACTTC	CASSQEGGSSYEQYF
-	TRBD1	TRBV27	TRBJ1-4	TGTGCCAGCAGTTCTGGACAGGGAGGCGAAAAACTGTTTTTT	CASSSGQGGEKLFF
-	-	TRBV5-5	TRBJ2-1	TGTGCCAGTAACGACCAGTACAACAATGAGCAGTTCTTC	CASNDQYNNEQFF
-	-	TRBV4-1	TRBJ2-7	TGCGCCAGCAGCCAAGGCAGGGGCGCGTACGAGCAGTACTTC	CASSQGRGAYEQYF
-	-	TRBV10-3	TRBJ1-1	TGTGCCATCAGTGCCACAAGGAGGGCTCGGATGAACACTGAAGCTTTCTTT	CAISATRRARMNTEAFF
few	-	TRBV9	TRBJ1-2	TGTGCCAGCAGCGTATGGGGGGGATACTATGGCTACACCTTC	CASSVWGGYYGYTF
-	-	TRBV15	TRBJ1-3	TGTGCCACCAGCAGAGATGGTAATTCTGGAAACACCATATATTTT	CATSRDGNSGNTIYF
-	-	TRBV7-6	TRBJ1-1	TGTGCCAGCAGCGGCCTGAGGACGATGAACACTGAAGCTTTCTTT	CASSGLRTMNTEAFF
-	-	TRBV4-1	TRBJ2-7	TGCGCCAGCAGCCAAGATTTTCTCGAGCAGTACTTC	CASSQDFLEQYF
-	-	TRBV6-1	TRBJ1-2	TGTGCCAGCAGTACAGGGTGGAGCTATGGCTACACCTTC	CASSTGWSYGYTF
-	TRBD2	TRBV9	TRBJ2-3	TGTGCCAGCAGCCTTGGGACTAGCGGGAGTTTGGATACGCAGTATTTT	CASSLGTSGSLDTQYF
once	TRBD1	TRBV6-1	TRBJ1-2	TGTGCCAGCAGTGACGGGACAGGGGGACCACGCTATGGCTACACCTTC	CASSDGTGGPRYGYTF
-	TRBD1	TRBV4-1	TRBJ2-7	TGCGCCAGCAGCCGAGAAAGAGGGACAGGGGGGACCTACGAGCAGTACTTC	CASSRERGTGGTYEQYF
-	-	TRBV14	TRBJ2-7	TGTGCCAGCACGGCGGAGGGGCACTACGAGCAGTACTTC	CASTAEGHYEQYF
few	-	TRBV19	TRBJ2-1	TGTGCCAGTAGTATTGGACCGCTCTACAATGAGCAGTTCTTC	CASSIGPLYNEQFF
-	TRBD2	TRBV7-2	TRBJ2-5	TGTGCCAGCAGCCCATTTACGGGGGGGAAAGAGACCCAGTACTTC	CASSPFTGGKETQYF
once	-	TRBV12-5	TRBJ1-6	TGTGCTAGTGGTTTCTTCGCAGGGAGCTCCTATAATTCACCCCTCCACTTT	CASGFFAGSSYNSPLHF
-	-	TRBV11-3	TRBJ2-7	TGTGCCAGCAGCTCGCTAACCGAGGGGGGCGTCCACGAGCAGTACTTC	CASSSLTEGGVHEQYF
-	-	TRBV5-5	TRBJ1-6	TGTGCCAGCAGCTTGGCCCAGAATTCACCCCTCCACTTT	CASSLAQNSPLHF
few	TRBD1	TRBV5-1	TRBJ2-3	TGCGCCAGCAGCTTGGCCGAGGTAGGGGGCGCGACAGATACGCAGTATTTT	CASSLAEVGGATDTQYF
-	-	TRBV27	TRBJ2-7	TGTGCCAGCAGTTTATCGGGACATTCCTACGAGCAGTACTTC	CASSLSGHSYEQYF
-	-	TRBV5-6	TRBJ1-2	TGTGCCAGCAGCGCAGGACCCCGCGTCTCTAACTATGGCTACACCTTC	CASSAGPRVSNYGYTF
few	TRBD1	TRBV10-2	TRBJ1-3	TGCGCCAGCAGTGAGCCCCCAGGGACAGGGGAGGACACCATATATTTT	CASSEPPGTGEDTIYF
-	-	TRBV10-3	TRBJ2-1	TGTGCCACCCGGGCCCAGCCTTACAATGAGCAGTTCTTC	CATRAQPYNEQFF
-	-	TRBV19	TRBJ1-2	TGTGCCAGTAGTATTTTTGGCACTTCCTATGGCTACACCTTC	CASSIFGTSYGYTF
once	-	TRBV2	TRBJ2-1	TGTGCCAGCAGTGAAAGGGGGACACCTTACAATGAGCAGTTCTTC	CASSERGTPYNEQFF
-	-	TRBV6-6	TRBJ1-1	TGTGCCAGTAATCGACAGGTTCGGACTGAAGCTTTCTTT	CASNRQVRTEAFF
-	-	TRBV7-7	TRBJ2-5	TGTGCTAGCAGCTTAGGGTTAGGCGGAGGGACCCAGTACTTC	CASSLGLGGGTQYF
-	TRBD2	TRBV5-4	TRBJ2-2	TGTGCCAGCAGCTTGGAAGGTAGCGGGCGCGGGGAGCTGCTTTTT	CASSLEGSGRGELLF
-	-	TRBV2	TRBJ1-5	TGTGCCAGCAGTCCCACTTGGAGCAATCAGCCCCAGCATTTT	CASSPTWSNQPQHF
-	TRBD1	TRBV9	TRBJ1-2	TGTGCCAGGATACGACAGGGGACCTCACCCAATATGGCTAGCGGCTACACCTTC	CARIRQGTSPNMASGYTF
-	TRBD2	TRBV19	TRBJ2-1	TGTGCCAGTAGTGACCGCAGGTACGAGCGGGAGTTAGGTGAGCAGTTCTTC	CASSDRRYERELGEQFF
-	-	TRBV5-8	TRBJ2-5	TGTGCCAGCAGCCTGGGACAACGTTACCCGCGTGGGCAAGAGACCCAGTACTTC	CASSLGQRYPRGQETQYF
-	-	TRBV10-3	TRBJ1-5	TGTGCCATCAGAGCGGGGGGAAGCAATCAGCCCCAGCATTTT	CAIRAGGSNQPQHF
-	-	TRBV6-6	TRBJ2-1	TGTGCCAGCAGTTCTATGGGCGCCTACAATGAGCAGTTCTTC	CASSSMGAYNEQFF
-	TRBD1	TRBV5-4	TRBJ1-1	TGTGCCAGCAGCTTGGCAGGGGGTAGAGGTGAAGCTTTCTTT	CASSLAGGRGEAFF
-	TRBD2	TRBV4-1	TRBJ2-1	TGCGCCAGCAGCCAACCGACTAGCGGGGGGGCAAATGAGCAGTTCTTC	CASSQPTSGGANEQFF
once	-	TRBV11-2	TRBJ1-1	TGTGCCAGCAGCTTATACAGGAACATGAACACTGAAGCTTTCTTT	CASSLYRNMNTEAFF
-	-	TRBV4-1	TRBJ2-3	TGCGCCAGCAGCCAAGATCGGACGGCAGTAGATACGCAGTATTTT	CASSQDRTAVDTQYF